Listed here are 7 T cell receptor beta chains from one sample, sequenced in a study of T cell responses to AZD1222 COVID-19 vaccine. This table comes from immunoSEQ multiplex PCR, and its TCRdb copy is limited to in-frame clones, with some not included. Of more than 140,000 clones in the sample, 90% to 95% are singletons; the top ten hold roughly 5%. The sequencing used peripheral blood, collected on day 0 of AZD1222 vaccination. These receptors all stem from an adult in good health.

The CDR3 DNA sequence: TGCAGTGCTAGTAACACAGATACGCAGTATTTT. It is translated as CSASNTDTQYF. The rearrangement links TRBV20-1 to TRBJ2-3; D is undetermined. The CDR3 length is 11 residues. The germline V gene has CDR1 DFQATT and CDR2 SNEGSKA (reference sequence). V was clipped by 3 bases and J by 2 bases, with 3 bases between them.

V and J are TRBV2 and TRBJ2-7; 8 bases are a match to TRBD2. Germline V lookup: CDR1 SNHLY, CDR2 FYNNEI. V lost 3 bases to trimming and J lost 7 bases; unmatched junction nucleotides: 11. The CDR3 loop spans 15 amino acids. The CDR3 protein is CASSDYSGSIYEQYF. The CDR3 nucleotides read TGTGCCAGCAGTGACTACAGCGGGAGCATCTATGAGCAGTACTTC.

V gene TRBV21-1 combines with J gene TRBJ2-2; the D call in the table, TRBD2, was not verified against the DNA. TRBV21-1 is deemed a pseudogene. The CDR3 spans 16 residues. CDR3 protein: CASSKARAANTGELFF. The CDR3 region has the DNA TGTGCCAGCAGCAAAGCGCGAGCGGCGAACACCGGGGAGCTGTTTTTT.

The chain uses TRBV13 and TRBJ2-7; perhaps TRBD1 as D (6 bases). The germline V and J ends were trimmed by 4 bases and 5 bases, with 6 bases remaining between them. Germline V gene data show CDR1 as PRHDT and CDR2 as FYEKMQ (reference sequence). CDR3 length: 11 amino acids. CDR3 protein: CASSYRDEQYF. The CDR3 nucleotides read TGTGCCAGCAGCTACAGGGACGAGCAGTACTTC.

This sequence joins TRBV6-2 or TRBV6-3 and TRBJ2-3; 8 nucleotides agree with TRBD2. V gave up 4 bases and J gave up 0 bases; unmatched junction bases: 6. Germline lookup yields CDR1 MNHEY and CDR2 SVGEGT. The CDR3 sequence is 16 residues long. The CDR3 sequence: CASSSGVAGSTDTQYF. The CDR3 region has the DNA TGTGCCAGCAGTTCTGGAGTAGCGGGAAGCACAGATACGCAGTATTTT.

This rearrangement joins TRBV19 to TRBJ1-4; no firm D call. Germline CDR1 is LNHDA and CDR2 is SQIVND (reference sequence). The V gene lost 2 bases and the J gene lost 7 bases, with 14 bases spanning the gap. The CDR3 is 15 amino acids. The CDR3 DNA is TGTGCCAGTAGTATATCCTCGAACTACCGTGAAAAACTGTTTTTT. Its protein product is CASSISSNYREKLFF.

The chain joins TRBV6-5 to TRBJ2-2; D gene ambiguous. Germline V gene data show CDR1 as MNHEY and CDR2 as SVGAGI. The CDR3 covers 15 residues. Trimming left V 10 bases short and J 4 bases short, with 19 bases between. In DNA form, the CDR3 reads TGTGCCACCAGATTCGATTCATGGGGCACCGGGGAGCTGTTTTTT. It yields the protein CATRFDSWGTGELFF.